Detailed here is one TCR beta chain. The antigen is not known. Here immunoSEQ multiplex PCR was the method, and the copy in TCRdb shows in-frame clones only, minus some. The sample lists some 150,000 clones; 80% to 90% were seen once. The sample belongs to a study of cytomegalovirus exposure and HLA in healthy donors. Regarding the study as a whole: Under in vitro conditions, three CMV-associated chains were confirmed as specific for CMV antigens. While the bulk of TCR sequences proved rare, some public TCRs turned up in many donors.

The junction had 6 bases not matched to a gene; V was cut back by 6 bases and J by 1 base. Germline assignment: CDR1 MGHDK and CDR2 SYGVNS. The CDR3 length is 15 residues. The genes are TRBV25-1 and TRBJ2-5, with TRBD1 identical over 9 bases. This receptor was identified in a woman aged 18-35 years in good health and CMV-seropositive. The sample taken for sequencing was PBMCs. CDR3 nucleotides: TGTGCCAGCAGCAAACAGGGGGCGCCCCAAGAGACCCAGTACTTC. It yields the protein CASSKQGAPQETQYF. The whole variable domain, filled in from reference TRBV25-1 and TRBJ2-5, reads EADIYQTPRYLVIGTGKKITLECSQTMGHDKMYWYQQDPGMELHLIHYSYGVNSTEKGDLSSESTVSRIRTEHFPLTLESARPSHTSQYLCASSKQGAPQETQYFGPGTRLLVL.